Below are 23 T cell receptor beta chains sequenced from a single sample in a study of early T cells in non-severe SARS-CoV-2 infection. TCRdb used MiXCR to reprocess the 5' RACE reads, holding one entry per CDR3 protein. This sample yields roughly 40,000 distinct CDR3 sequences, of which 4% are seen a single time; 3% to 3.5% belongs to the top ten. Sequences were obtained from whole blood. These TCRs come from an adult who was a healthcare worker with PCR-confirmed SARS-CoV-2 infection or an uninfected control (not recorded which).

This clonotype was seen many times. The chain recombines TRBV7-9 with TRBJ2-2, with 7 bases matching TRBD1. This CDR3 contains 16 residues. The germline CDR1 and CDR2 sequences are SEHNR and FQNEAQ (reference sequence). The J segment lost 0 bases and the V segment lost 4 bases, leaving 5 bases of the junction unmatched. Here the CDR3 DNA reads TGTGCCAGCAGCTATTGGACAGGTTCGAACACCGGGGAGCTGTTTTTT. This translates into CASSYWTGSNTGELFF.

This clonotype was observed at least ten times. The chain joins TRBV7-2 to TRBJ1-6, with D possibly matching TRBD1 (5 bases). V was clipped by 1 base and J by 7 bases, with 11 bases between them. CDR1 and CDR2 from the germline V gene are SGHTA and FQGNSA. This CDR3 spans 15 amino acids. CDR3 nucleotide sequence: TGTGCCAGCAGCTTAGTGGCGGGACTGAATTCACCCCTCCACTTT. Amino acid sequence: CASSLVAGLNSPLHF.

This clonotype was detected many times. This sequence joins TRBV18 and TRBJ2-3; D gene ambiguous. Trimming removed 0 bases at V and 2 bases at J, with 6 bases between. The germline gives CDR1 KGHSH, CDR2 LQKENI. This CDR3 is built from 14 residues. The CDR3 loop is CASSPPGVTDTQYF. CDR3 DNA: TGTGCCAGCTCACCACCTGGAGTCACAGATACGCAGTATTTT. The full variable domain, in which reference TRBV18 and TRBJ2-3 provide the parts outside the CDR3, is NAGVMQNPRHLVRRRGQEARLRCSPMKGHSHVYWYRQLPEEGLKFMVYLQKENIIDESGMPKERFSAEFPKEGPSILRIQQVVRGDSAAYFCASSPPGVTDTQYFGPGTRLTVL.

At least ten counts were recorded for this clonotype. The chain recombines TRBV3-1 with TRBJ2-7; D unresolved. This CDR3 is 13 amino acids long. Trimming stripped 0 bases from V and 4 bases from J, with 7 bases between. Germline CDR1 reads LGHDT; CDR2 reads YNNKEL (reference sequence). This CDR3 reads CASSQEKGYEQYF. The CDR3 DNA sequence: TGTGCCAGCAGCCAAGAGAAGGGTTACGAGCAGTACTTC.

This clonotype was counted ten times or more. This chain uses TRBV29-1 with TRBJ2-7, with D unresolved. Trimming removed 7 bases at V and 0 bases at J, with 13 bases between. CDR3 length: 13 residues. Per the germline V gene, CDR1 is SQVTM and CDR2 is ANQGSEA. The CDR3 here is CSAYGGSSYEQYF. In DNA, the CDR3 is TGCAGCGCCTACGGCGGAAGCTCCTACGAGCAGTACTTC.

This clonotype was recorded many times. The V call is TRBV7-9, the J call TRBJ1-5, with D unclear. The CDR3 sequence is 13 residues long. Germline CDR1 reads SEHNR; CDR2 reads FQNEAQ (reference sequence). Deletions cut 3 bases from V and 6 bases from J, with 9 bases between. The CDR3 loop is CASSLGLGQPQHF. The CDR3 nucleotides read TGTGCCAGCAGCTTGGGCCTCGGTCAGCCCCAGCATTTT.

This chain links TRBV29-1 with TRBJ1-2; no reliable D call. Per the germline V gene, CDR1 is SQVTM and CDR2 is ANQGSEA. V gave up 6 bases and J gave up 7 bases, with 15 bases separating them. CDR3 length: 12 amino acids. The CDR3 protein is CSVYGKSPGYTF. The CDR3 region has the DNA TGCAGCGTCTACGGGAAGTCCCCTGGCTACACCTTC.

This clonotype was recorded many times. V is TRBV19 and J is TRBJ2-3; 9 bases are a match to TRBD1. The CDR3 sequence is 15 residues long. The trim removed 3 bases at V and 3 bases at J, leaving 4 bases unmatched. The germline CDR1 and CDR2 sequences are LNHDA and SQIVND (reference sequence). DNA of the CDR3: TGTGCCAGTAGTATCGGGACAGGGAAGACAGATACGCAGTATTTT. This gives the protein CASSIGTGKTDTQYF.

This chain connects TRBV14 to TRBJ2-4, with D maybe TRBD1 (6 bases). There are 15 residues in the CDR3. V was pared by 5 bases and J by 9 bases, with 20 bases between. Germline loops: CDR1 SGHDN, CDR2 FVKESK. The CDR3 coding sequence is TGTGCCAGCAGCGTCGGACGACAGGAATTAACCATTCAGTACTTC. This gives the protein CASSVGRQELTIQYF. Based on the CDR3 plus reference TRBV14 and TRBJ2-4, the full variable domain is EAGVTQFPSHSVIEKGQTVTLRCDPISGHDNLYWYRRVMGKEIKFLLHFVKESKQDESGMPNNRFLAERTGGTYSTLKVQPAELEDSGVYFCASSVGRQELTIQYFGAGTRLSVL.

This clonotype occurred many times. The chain employs TRBV24-1 and TRBJ1-2; 7 bases align to TRBD1. CDR1 and CDR2 from the germline V gene are KGHDR and SFDVKD. J lost 4 bases, V lost 4 bases, and 5 bases had no gene match. The CDR3 extends over 14 amino acids. The CDR3 here is CATSEPGQVYGYTF. Written as DNA, the CDR3 is TGTGCCACCAGTGAACCAGGACAGGTCTATGGCTACACCTTC.

This clonotype was observed at least ten times. CDR3 amino acids: CSASASGVGNEQFF. In DNA form, the CDR3 reads TGCAGTGCTAGTGCGTCGGGAGTGGGAAATGAGCAGTTCTTC. The V gene is TRBV20-1, the J gene TRBJ2-1; D is possibly TRBD2 (6 bases). Germline CDR1 DFQATT, CDR2 SNEGSKA (reference sequence). The CDR3 length is 14 residues. V was pared by 3 bases and J by 7 bases, with 16 bases between.

As concerns this clonotype: This may stem from a read error, because a much larger clone lies one nucleotide away. The chain uses TRBV24-1 and TRBJ1-5; D call uncertain. Germline V gene sequence: CDR1 KGHDR, CDR2 SFDVKD. The CDR3 is made up of 14 amino acids. CDR3 DNA: TGTGTCACCAGCCCAGACCTATACAATCAGCCCCAGCATTTT. This gives the protein CVTSPDLYNQPQHF.

This clonotype was found many times. V usage is TRBV3-1 and J usage is TRBJ2-5, with a possible D match to TRBD2 (5 bases). Between the trimmed V and J ends, which lost 2 bases and 5 bases, there was a span of 24 bases. The CDR3 extends over 18 amino acids. Germline V gene data show CDR1 as LGHDT and CDR2 as YNNKEL (reference sequence). The CDR3 nucleotides read TGTGCCAGCAGCCAAACGCTGGAGGTTCGGAGAGAGGTGGAGACCCAGTACTTC. This translates into CASSQTLEVRREVETQYF.

The table lists this clonotype with many counts. The chain joins TRBV11-2 to TRBJ2-4, with 9 positions matching TRBD1. J was trimmed by 1 base and V by 4 bases; bases with no gene match: 2. This CDR3 has 15 amino acids. Looked up from germline, CDR1 is SGHAT and CDR2 is FQNNGV. The DNA for the CDR3 is TGTGCCAGCAGCTCACAGGGGGCGGCCAAAAACATTCAGTACTTC. This encodes CASSSQGAAKNIQYF.

This clonotype was counted many times. The chain joins TRBV13 to TRBJ2-7; D is possibly TRBD2 (6 bases). V lost 4 bases and J lost 1, with 11 bases in between. This CDR3 is 14 amino acids long. Germline values: CDR1 PRHDT, CDR2 FYEKMQ (reference sequence). CDR3 DNA: TGTGCCAGCAGCTCACGGGGGACGTCCTACGAGCAGTACTTC. This gives the protein CASSSRGTSYEQYF.

At least ten counts were recorded for this clonotype. The J gene is TRBJ1-1, the V gene TRBV4-1, with D perhaps matching TRBD1 (5 bases). Trimming left V 0 bases short and J 6 bases short, with 11 bases between. CDR1 MGHRA and CDR2 YSYEKL come from the germline V gene. The CDR3 length is 14 residues. The CDR3 nucleotides read TGCGCCAGCAGCCAAGATGAAAGGGGCTCTGAAGCTTTCTTT. This sequence encodes CASSQDERGSEAFF.

There are a few counts of this clonotype. The chain recombines TRBV19 with TRBJ2-5, with a possible D match to TRBD1 (7 bases). Germline CDR1 and CDR2: LNHDA and SQIVND (reference sequence). V was cut by 3 bases and J by 2 bases, with 13 bases left in between. The length of the CDR3 is 15 residues. The CDR3 nucleotides are TGTGCCAGTAGTATCTACAGGGGAGGACAAGAGACCCAGTACTTC. Amino acid sequence: CASSIYRGGQETQYF.

This clonotype was recorded at least ten times. This chain uses TRBV20-1 with TRBJ2-7, with D possibly TRBD2 on 5 matching bases. CDR3 length: 13 amino acids. V was shortened by 5 bases and J by 4 bases, with 15 bases between the two germline ends. CDR1 is DFQATT, CDR2 SNEGSKA, per germline (reference sequence). The CDR3 DNA is TGCAGTGCTCCGATGGGCCGCGGGTACGAGCAGTACTTC. Translating gives CSAPMGRGYEQYF.

This clonotype was seen at least ten times. The J gene is TRBJ2-1, the V gene TRBV12-3 or TRBV12-4; tentative D call: TRBD2 (5 bases). CDR3 length equals 15 residues. Trimming stripped 7 bases from V and 0 bases from J, with 13 bases between. CDR3 coding DNA: TGTGCCAGCATTCCAGGTGGGAGCTCCTACAATGAGCAGTTCTTC. Amino acids: CASIPGGSSYNEQFF.

This clonotype was counted ten times or more. The CDR3 coding sequence is TGTGCCAGCAGCTCGGGACCGAAGCAGTACTTC. Encoded protein: CASSSGPKQYF. The gene calls are TRBV11-2 and TRBJ2-7; D possibly matches TRBD1 or TRBD2 (5 bases each). This CDR3 is built from 11 residues. Germline values: CDR1 SGHAT, CDR2 FQNNGV. Trimming left V 4 bases short and J 8 bases short, with 9 bases between.

V is TRBV7-6 and J is TRBJ2-5, with 7 bases fitting TRBD1. V lost 1 base and J lost 5; bases outside the gene matches: 1. There are 13 residues in the CDR3. Germline-derived CDR1 and CDR2 are SGHVS and FNYEAQ. The DNA for the CDR3 is TGTGCCAGCAGCTTAGTACAGGGGGAGACCCAGTACTTC. Translation gives CASSLVQGETQYF.

There are many counts of this clonotype. The chain uses TRBV12-3 or TRBV12-4 and TRBJ2-7; TRBD2 agrees at 10 bases. The junction had 13 bases not matched to a gene; V was cut back by 6 bases and J by 5 bases. There are 16 residues in the CDR3. The CDR3, as DNA: TGTGCCAGCAGACCCCGGTGGGCTAGCGGGGGTGACGAGCAGTACTTC. Amino acids: CASRPRWASGGDEQYF.

The chain has TRBV3-1 and TRBJ2-7, with no clear D. V was shortened by 4 bases and J by 1 base, with 11 bases between the two germline ends. CDR1 is LGHDT and CDR2 is YNNKEL in the germline V gene (reference sequence). This CDR3 spans 14 amino acids. The CDR3 loop is CASSLGVGSYEQYF. In nucleotides, the CDR3 is TGTGCCAGCAGCCTTGGTGTAGGATCCTACGAGCAGTACTTC.